Below, 5 T cell receptor beta chains from the same sample are listed, as sequenced in a study of T cell responses to AZD1222 COVID-19 vaccine. Profiling relied on immunoSEQ multiplex PCR, and the TCRdb table lists in-frame clones only, not all of them. The table lists approximately 150,000 clones, 89% of them singletons. Sequencing was performed on peripheral blood, taken on day 0 of AZD1222 vaccination. The receptor set was obtained from an adult in good health.

The genes are TRBV6-1 and TRBJ2-3, with 7 nucleotides matching TRBD1. Germline assignment: CDR1 MNHNS and CDR2 SASEGT. This CDR3 is built from 17 residues. Trimming removed 3 bases from V and 6 bases from J; junction bases left unmatched: 15. The CDR3 spells CASSDPGQQGWLDTQYF. The CDR3 DNA is TGTGCCAGCAGTGACCCCGGCCAACAGGGGTGGTTGGATACGCAGTATTTT.

This sequence joins TRBV9 and TRBJ2-7, with D tentatively TRBD2 (5 bases). The CDR3 contains 14 residues. The V gene's germline CDR1 is SGDLS and CDR2 YYNGEE. V was trimmed by 0 bases and J by 3 bases, leaving 10 bases between them. CDR3 sequence (DNA): TGTGCCAGCAGCGTAGCCGGGAACTACTACGAGCAGTACTTC. Its translation: CASSVAGNYYEQYF.

The chain combines TRBV28 with TRBJ2-7, with 7 bases lining up with TRBD1. The J segment lost 3 bases and the V segment lost 9 bases, leaving 5 bases of the junction unmatched. Germline-derived CDR1 and CDR2 are MDHEN and SYDVKM. The CDR3 contains 12 residues. The CDR3 DNA reads as TGTGCCAGTGGACAGGCGGACTACGAGCAGTACTTC. Protein: CASGQADYEQYF.

This chain connects TRBV5-1 to TRBJ2-7, with TRBD1 matching over 9 bases. With V trimmed by 7 bases and J by 7 bases, 15 bases remained unmatched. This CDR3 contains 15 residues. The germline gives CDR1 SGHRS, CDR2 YFSETQ. The CDR3 nucleotides are TGCGCCAGCGCCCAAAAACCGGGACAGGGAGAGGAGCAGTACTTC. This gives the protein CASAQKPGQGEEQYF. Looking up the rest from reference TRBV5-1 and TRBJ2-7 gives the full variable domain: KAGVTQTPRYLIKTRGQQVTLSCSPISGHRSVSWYQQTPGQGLQFLFEYFSETQRNKGNFPGRFSGRQFSNSRSEMNVSTLELGDSALYLCASAQKPGQGEEQYFGPGTRLTVT.

In its sample, this clone was seen once. The genes are TRBV29-1 and TRBJ1-1; 9 bases line up with TRBD1. Unmatched junction bases numbered 12, after V lost 4 bases and J lost 6 bases. Germline CDR1 and CDR2: SQVTM and ANQGSEA. The CDR3 totals 15 residues. For the CDR3, the DNA is TGCAGCGTTGCCAGGGGGACAGGGAATCGGGCTGAAGCTTTCTTT. Translation: CSVARGTGNRAEAFF.